This T cell receptor (beta chain) was recovered during a study of CXCR3-negative and CXCR3-positive naive CD8 T cells. Overall study results and limits: Memory CD8+ cells showed much lower diversity, while both naive subsets displayed comparably high diversity. Cryopreserved PBMCs had partly decreased CXCR3 expression; fresh PBMCs were used in most assays. CXCR3-negative naive cells had less hydrophobic TRB CDR3s than did CXCR3-positive naive cells.

5' RACE that incorporated UMI labels was used to prepare the TRB cDNA libraries. TCRdb re-called the 5' RACE reads and gives one entry per CDR3 protein, without DNA. This sample's clone table lists approximately 120,000 distinct CDR3 sequences. Regarding this clonotype: The antigen is undetermined.

CD45RO-CCR7+CD27+CD95- marked naive CD8+ T cells. CDR1 is MNHEY, CDR2 SVGAGI, per germline. The CDR3 covers 14 residues. Sequencing used naive CXCR3+ CD8+ T cells from blood. Regarding subset: CD45RO-CCR7+CD27+CD95- naive CD8+ T cells expressing CXCR3 (TNR3+). V usage is TRBV6-5 and J usage is TRBJ2-7. This TCR derives from a human donor in good health. Some clones in this sample may be carry-over from other donors' samples. The CDR3 spells CASSYMQKSYEQYF.